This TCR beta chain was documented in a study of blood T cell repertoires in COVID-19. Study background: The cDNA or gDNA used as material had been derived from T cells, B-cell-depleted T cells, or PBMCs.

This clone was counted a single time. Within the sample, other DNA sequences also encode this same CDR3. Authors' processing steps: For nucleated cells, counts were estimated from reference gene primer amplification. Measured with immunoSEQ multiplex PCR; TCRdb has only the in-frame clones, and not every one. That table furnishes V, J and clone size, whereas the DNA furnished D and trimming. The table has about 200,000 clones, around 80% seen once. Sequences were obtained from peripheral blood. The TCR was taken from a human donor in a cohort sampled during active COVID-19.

Here the CDR3 DNA reads TGTGCCAGCAGTTTACTAGCGGGAACCTACGAGCAGTACTTC. Protein: CASSLLAGTYEQYF. The rearrangement joins TRBV27 to TRBJ2-7, with 9 bases fitting TRBD2. Germline assignment: CDR1 MNHEY and CDR2 SMNVEV (reference sequence). V lost 2 bases, J lost 2 bases, and 1 base stayed unmatched. The CDR3 covers 14 residues.